Listed below are T cell receptor beta chains from one sample, sequenced in a study of technical replicates of blood from a handful of donors. TCRdb's table, derived via immunoSEQ multiplex PCR, lists solely in-frame clones and lacks some. This table has about 61,000 clones, less than 98% appearing once. Material: T cells isolated from PBMCs. The receptors derive from a human donor in good health. Each CDR3 is given with its conserved first and last residue. A D gene is named only where the DNA matches it firmly. Where a row states a size, it is once, few, many or the class of an expanded clone; other rows omit it.

d_call j_call v_call clone_size cdr3_aa cdr3_nt
TRBD2 TRBJ2-1 TRBV6-1 - CASSEPKLAVYNEQFF TGTGCCAGCAGTGAACCAAAACTAGCGGTTTACAATGAGCAGTTCTTC
- TRBJ1-2 TRBV7-9 - CASSLVPRDYGYTF TGTGCCAGCAGCTTAGTGCCCAGGGACTATGGCTACACCTTC
TRBD1 TRBJ1-1 TRBV7-9 - CASSFKGADTEAFF TGTGCCAGCAGCTTTAAGGGGGCAGATACTGAAGCTTTCTTT
TRBD1 TRBJ1-1 TRBV9 - CASSAPTGEGTEAFF TGTGCCAGCAGCGCTCCGACAGGGGAAGGCACTGAAGCTTTCTTT
- TRBJ1-3 TRBV7-9 - CASSLWGLVGNTIYF TGTGCCAGCAGCTTATGGGGGCTGGTGGGAAACACCATATATTTT
TRBD2 TRBJ2-1 TRBV29-1 - CSAAEASGRANEQFF TGCAGCGCCGCTGAGGCTAGCGGGAGGGCTAATGAGCAGTTCTTC
- TRBJ2-1 TRBV27 - CASSLVRNEQFF TGTGCCAGCAGCCTCGTGCGCAATGAGCAGTTCTTC
- TRBJ2-3 TRBV2 - CASSGGGRAGDTQYF TGTGCCAGCAGTGGGGGGGGCAGAGCGGGAGATACGCAGTATTTT
- TRBJ2-2 TRBV28 - CASSTAVRVLRGTGELFF TGTGCCAGCAGTACTGCAGTACGGGTCCTAAGGGGCACCGGGGAGCTGTTTTTT
- TRBJ2-7 TRBV28 - CASSLHYEQYF TGTGCCAGCAGTTTACATTACGAGCAGTACTTC
TRBD1 TRBJ1-5 TRBV6-1 - CASSDFGDRNQPQHF TGTGCCAGCAGTGATTTCGGGGACAGAAATCAGCCCCAGCATTTT
TRBD2 TRBJ2-3 TRBV4-1 - CASSQDSGRASARSQYF TGCGCCAGCAGCCAAGATAGCGGGAGGGCCTCGGCTCGCTCGCAGTATTTT
TRBD2 TRBJ2-7 TRBV6-5 - CASSDTSGSSYEQYF TGTGCCAGCAGCGACACTAGCGGAAGCTCCTACGAGCAGTACTTC
- TRBJ1-3 TRBV28 - CASSLASSGNTIYF TGTGCCAGCAGTTTAGCCAGCTCTGGAAACACCATATATTTT
- TRBJ1-5 TRBV30 - CAWSVQPNQPQHF TGTGCCTGGAGTGTACAGCCAAATCAGCCCCAGCATTTT
TRBD1 TRBJ1-4 TRBV19 - CASSQQSGQTEEKLFF TGTGCCAGTAGTCAACAATCGGGACAGACAGAGGAAAAACTGTTTTTT
- TRBJ2-1 TRBV5-1 - CASSLLSTTYNEQFF TGCGCCAGCAGCCTACTCTCGACAACCTACAATGAGCAGTTCTTC
- TRBJ1-2 TRBV13 - CASSPNTGPDDGYTF TGTGCCAGCAGCCCCAATACAGGTCCCGACGATGGCTACACCTTC
TRBD2 TRBJ2-1 TRBV5-1 - CASSRGLAGFGNEQFF TGCGCCAGCAGCAGGGGACTAGCGGGCTTTGGTAATGAGCAGTTCTTC
- TRBJ1-2 TRBV11-2 - CASSSGLNYGYTF TGTGCCAGCAGCTCGGGATTAAACTATGGCTACACCTTC
TRBD2 TRBJ2-7 TRBV7-8 - CASNPRGDSYEQYF TGTGCCAGCAACCCCCGGGGGGACTCCTACGAGCAGTACTTC
TRBD2 TRBJ2-1 TRBV9 once CASSVGIAGGINEQFF TGTGCCAGCAGCGTAGGCATAGCGGGGGGTATCAATGAGCAGTTCTTC
- TRBJ2-7 TRBV7-9 - CASSLVVEGYEQYF TGTGCCAGCAGCTTAGTGGTGGAGGGCTACGAGCAGTACTTC
- TRBJ2-7 TRBV5-5 - CASSLQLAPRYEQYF TGTGCCAGCAGCTTACAACTAGCTCCTCGCTACGAGCAGTACTTC
TRBD1 TRBJ2-7 TRBV5-1 - CASSLEGDSYEQYF TGCGCCAGCAGCTTGGAGGGGGACAGCTACGAGCAGTACTTC
TRBD1 TRBJ2-1 TRBV5-1 - CASSSGGTGVNNEQFF TGCGCCAGCAGCTCGGGGGGGACAGGGGTTAACAATGAGCAGTTCTTC
TRBD1 TRBJ1-1 TRBV2 - CASRKGQVEAFF TGTGCCAGCAGGAAGGGACAGGTTGAAGCTTTCTTT
- TRBJ2-7 TRBV11-2 - CASSLDQGNEQYF TGTGCCAGCAGCTTAGATCAGGGTAACGAGCAGTACTTC
TRBD2 TRBJ2-7 TRBV18 once CASSPGLRDPYEQYF TGTGCCAGCTCACCGGGACTAAGGGACCCCTACGAGCAGTACTTC
- TRBJ1-1 TRBV11-2 - CASSSPGRGNTEAFF TGTGCCAGCAGCTCTCCCGGTAGGGGAAACACTGAAGCTTTCTTT
- TRBJ1-3 TRBV7-9 - CASSLRALGANSGNTIYF TGTGCCAGCAGCTTACGTGCTTTGGGGGCTAACTCTGGAAACACCATATATTTT
- TRBJ2-7 TRBV5-1 - CASSQGLPGPEQYF TGCGCCAGCAGCCAGGGACTTCCGGGTCCCGAGCAGTACTTC
- TRBJ2-7 TRBV11-2 - CASSYRDHSNYEQYF TGTGCCAGCAGCTACAGAGACCATTCGAACTACGAGCAGTACTTC
- TRBJ1-1 TRBV7-9 - CASSPRTAEAFF TGTGCCAGCAGCCCGAGGACAGCTGAAGCTTTCTTT
TRBD1 TRBJ2-3 TRBV4-1 - CASSPTGQGARHTQYF TGCGCCAGCAGCCCGACGGGACAGGGGGCGCGACATACGCAGTATTTT
- TRBJ1-3 TRBV29-1 - CSVLAGDSGNTIYF TGCAGCGTCCTAGCAGGGGACTCTGGAAACACCATATATTTT